This T cell receptor beta chain originates from a study of blood T cell repertoires in COVID-19. Across the study: Samples came from the United States, Italy and Spain, spanning acute and convalescent COVID-19.

This clone was seen only once. The data were produced by immunoSEQ multiplex PCR, yet TCRdb's version contains in-frame clones alone and is incomplete. The sample gives 100,000 to 150,000 clones, over 75% of which show up once; roughly 17% is in the top ten. Per the germline V gene, CDR1 is MNHEY and CDR2 is SMNVEV (reference sequence). The germline V and J ends were trimmed by 5 bases and 1 base, with 14 bases remaining between them. The CDR3 has 15 amino acids. Sequenced sample: peripheral blood. The sequence derives from a man between 25 and 39 years old with COVID-19, enrolled during active disease. The J gene is TRBJ1-1, the V gene TRBV27; no firm D call. The CDR3: CASSKRGGGNTEAFF. CDR3 coding DNA: TGTGCCAGCAGTAAACGGGGAGGAGGGAACACTGAAGCTTTCTTT.